This T cell receptor (beta chain) was sequenced during a study of T cells in Graves' hyperthyroidism and ophthalmopathy. Study results and limitations: Patients with ophthalmopathy were separated from those with stable hyperthyroidism by a 13 V-J model. Clonotypes that were expanded in thyroid above 0.001 mostly appeared in blood too.

This clonotype was seen a few times. Its specificity is unknown. Amplified TCR beta CDR3 regions derived from RNA transcripts. HTBI primers were the set used in a first-round RT-PCR of the TCR CDR3. MiXCR was run by TCRdb on the multiplex PCR reads, yielding one entry per CDR3 protein. The sample consists of over 700,000 distinct CDR3 sequences, around 20% of them appearing once. Diagnoses used clinical symptoms, serum thyroxine and TRAb, thyroid ultrasound and orbital computed tomography. The authors took PBMCs from 10 ml fresh peripheral blood. Germline V CDR1 and CDR2: SEHNR, FQNEAQ (reference sequence). The CDR3 runs to 19 residues. V was pared by 1 base and J by 0 bases, with 19 bases between.

Source material: blood. The genes are TRBV7-9 and TRBJ1-5, with D hard to call. This sequence was found in a woman between 45 and 65 years old with Graves' hyperthyroidism that later progressed to Graves' ophthalmopathy. For the CDR3, the DNA is TGTGCCAGCAGCTTAGATCGGGGTTTGAGCGACTATAGCAATCAGCCCCAGCATTTT. Translation gives CASSLDRGLSDYSNQPQHF.